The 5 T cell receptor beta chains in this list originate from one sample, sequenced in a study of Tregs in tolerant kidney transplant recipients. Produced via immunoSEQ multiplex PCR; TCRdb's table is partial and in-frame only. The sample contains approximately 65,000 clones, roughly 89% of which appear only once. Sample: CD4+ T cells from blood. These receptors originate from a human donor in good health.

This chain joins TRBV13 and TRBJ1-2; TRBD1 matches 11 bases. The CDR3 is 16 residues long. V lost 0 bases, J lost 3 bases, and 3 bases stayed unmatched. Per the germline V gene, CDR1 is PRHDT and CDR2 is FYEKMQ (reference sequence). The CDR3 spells CASSLGDRGLDYGYTF. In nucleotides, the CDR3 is TGTGCCAGCAGCTTAGGGGACAGGGGGCTTGACTATGGCTACACCTTC.

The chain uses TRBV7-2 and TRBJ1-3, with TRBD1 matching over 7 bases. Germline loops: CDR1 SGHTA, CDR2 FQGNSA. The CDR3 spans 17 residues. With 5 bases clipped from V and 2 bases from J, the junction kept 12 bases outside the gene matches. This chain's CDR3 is CASSPRGGRLAGNTIYF. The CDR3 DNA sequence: TGTGCCAGCAGCCCCCGAGGGGGCAGGCTCGCTGGAAACACCATATATTTT.

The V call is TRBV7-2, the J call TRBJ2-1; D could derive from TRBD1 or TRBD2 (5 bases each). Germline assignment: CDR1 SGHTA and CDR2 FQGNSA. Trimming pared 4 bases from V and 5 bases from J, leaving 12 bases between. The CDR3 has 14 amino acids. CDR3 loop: CASSYTGRNNEQFF. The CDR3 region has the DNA TGTGCCAGCAGCTATACGGGGCGGAACAATGAGCAGTTCTTC.

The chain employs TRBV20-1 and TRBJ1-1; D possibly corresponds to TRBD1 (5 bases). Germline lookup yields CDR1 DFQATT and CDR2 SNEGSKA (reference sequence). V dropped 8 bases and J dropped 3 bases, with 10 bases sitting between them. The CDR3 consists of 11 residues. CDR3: CSPGTDTEAFF. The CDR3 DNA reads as TGCAGTCCGGGGACGGACACTGAAGCTTTCTTT.

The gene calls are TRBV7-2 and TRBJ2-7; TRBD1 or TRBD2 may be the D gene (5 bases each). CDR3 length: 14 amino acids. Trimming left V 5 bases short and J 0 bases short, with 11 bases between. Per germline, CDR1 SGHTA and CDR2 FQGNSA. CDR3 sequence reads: CASSPGTVSYEQYF. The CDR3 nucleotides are TGTGCCAGCAGCCCCGGGACGGTCTCCTACGAGCAGTACTTC.